Below are 29 T cell receptor beta chains sequenced from a single sample in a study of Graves' ophthalmopathy and Graves' hyperthyroidism. RNA transcripts yielded amplified TCR beta CDR3 regions. HTBI primers served in a first-round RT-PCR, which a second-round multiplex PCR followed. TCRdb re-derived calls from the multiplex PCR reads in MiXCR, one entry per CDR3 protein. The data hold about 400,000 distinct CDR3 sequences, with 18% observed a single time. Source material: peripheral blood. The receptors originated from a woman younger than 30 with Graves' ophthalmopathy.

This clonotype was found many times. This chain links TRBV30 with TRBJ2-5, with a tentative D call TRBD2 (5 bases). Per the germline V gene, CDR1 is GTSNPN and CDR2 is SVGIG (reference sequence). This CDR3 has 14 residues. The V end was cut by 2 bases, the J end by 2 bases, with 12 bases between. CDR3 nucleotide sequence: TGTGCCTGGAGTTCGGCCGGCGGGCAAGAGACCCAGTACTTC. Translation gives CAWSSAGGQETQYF.

This clonotype was counted ten times or more. The genes are TRBV10-2 and TRBJ2-7, with 8 bases matching TRBD1. The germline gives CDR1 WSHSY, CDR2 SAAADI. The CDR3 totals 15 residues. With 1 base clipped from V and 1 base from J, the junction kept 3 bases outside the gene matches. The CDR3 loop is CASSEWDRSSYEQYF. The CDR3 DNA reads as TGCGCCAGCAGTGAGTGGGACAGGAGTTCCTACGAGCAGTACTTC.

At least ten counts were recorded for this clonotype. V and J are TRBV29-1 and TRBJ1-1; weak D call: TRBD1 (6 bases). Trimming removed 8 bases from V and 10 bases from J, with 20 bases in between. Germline-derived CDR1 and CDR2 are SQVTM and ANQGSEA. This CDR3 spans 12 amino acids. In nucleotides, the CDR3 is TGCAGCCACCGGGGCGGGTCAGGGGCAGCTTTCTTT. Translating it yields CSHRGGSGAAFF.

The chain uses TRBV15 and TRBJ2-7; D is possibly TRBD2 (5 bases). Trimming took off 0 bases at V and 6 bases at J, with 15 bases between the two ends. The CDR3 loop spans 15 amino acids. Per the germline V gene, CDR1 is LNHNV and CDR2 is YYDKDF (reference sequence). CDR3 protein: CATSRDATQRSEQYF. DNA for the CDR3: TGTGCCACCAGCAGAGATGCCACTCAGCGGTCCGAGCAGTACTTC.

This clonotype was detected many times. The rearrangement links TRBV12-3 or TRBV12-4 to TRBJ2-5; 12 nucleotides align to TRBD2. With 5 bases clipped from V and 5 bases from J, the junction kept 3 bases outside the gene matches. The length of the CDR3 is 14 residues. The CDR3 protein is CASSRTSGRETQYF. In DNA, the CDR3 is TGTGCCAGCAGTCGAACTAGCGGGAGGGAGACCCAGTACTTC.

Ten or more counts support this clonotype. The chain links TRBV19 to TRBJ1-1, with 8 bases aligning to TRBD1. Germline CDR1 reads LNHDA; CDR2 reads SQIVND (reference sequence). This CDR3 region has 15 residues. Unmatched junction bases numbered 4, after V lost 0 bases and J lost 4 bases. CDR3 sequence (DNA): TGTGCCAGTAGTATAGATCTTACAGGGGGCACTGAAGCTTTCTTT. Translated, it gives CASSIDLTGGTEAFF. The whole variable domain, filled in from reference TRBV19 and TRBJ1-1, reads DGGITQSPKYLFRKEGQNVTLSCEQNLNHDAMYWYRQDPGQGLRLIYYSQIVNDFQKGDIAEGYSVSREKKESFPLTVTSAQKNPTAFYLCASSIDLTGGTEAFFGQGTRLTVV.

This clonotype was found many times. This CDR3 is CASSPYPGGPLHF. CDR3 DNA: TGTGCCAGCTCACCATATCCCGGTGGACCCCTCCACTTT. V is TRBV18 and J is TRBJ1-6; D remains ambiguous. Germline values: CDR1 KGHSH, CDR2 LQKENI. Trimming stripped 2 bases from V and 12 bases from J, with 11 bases between. This CDR3 is 13 amino acids long.

A word on this clonotype: A much bigger clone sits one base away, suggesting this may be a read error. The chain is built from TRBV11-1 and TRBJ2-7, with 9 bases aligning to TRBD1. The trim removed 4 bases at V and 2 bases at J, leaving 18 bases unmatched. This CDR3 comprises 19 residues. Germline values: CDR1 SGHAT, CDR2 FQDESV (reference sequence). The CDR3 region is CASSSGGQGRLVDTYEQYF. The DNA for the CDR3 is TGTGCCAGCAGCTCGGGGGGACAGGGTAGACTAGTGGATACCTACGAGCAGTACTTC.

This clonotype has a count of ten or more. Since a much larger clone is just one base distant, this may be a read error. The V call is TRBV28, the J call TRBJ1-1; D call uncertain. The germline V and J ends were trimmed by 2 bases and 1 base, with 5 bases remaining between them. Germline V gene sequence: CDR1 MDHEN, CDR2 SYDVKM. The CDR3 is 13 residues long. CDR3 sequence (DNA): TGTGCCAGCAGTTTAGGGAAGAACACTGAAGCTTTCTTT. Its translation: CASSLGKNTEAFF.

This clonotype was seen many times. This chain links TRBV29-1 with TRBJ1-1, with D possibly TRBD1 on 5 matching bases. The CDR3 loop spans 14 amino acids. Germline lookup yields CDR1 SQVTM and CDR2 ANQGSEA. The V and J ends lost 3 bases and 10 bases respectively, with 21 bases between them. CDR3 region: CSVEAGQGDGRAFF. CDR3 in DNA: TGCAGCGTTGAGGCTGGCCAGGGAGACGGACGAGCTTTCTTT.

The V call is TRBV28, the J call TRBJ2-7; 7 nucleotides match TRBD1. CDR3 size: 14 residues. Germline loops: CDR1 MDHEN, CDR2 SYDVKM. Losses at the gene ends were 7 bases for V and 3 bases for J; bases not matched to a gene: 9. The CDR3: CASIRRDSDYEQYF. The DNA of the CDR3 is TGTGCCAGCATCCGACGGGACAGCGACTACGAGCAGTACTTC.

This clonotype was counted many times. The chain has TRBV18 and TRBJ2-7, with a possible D match to TRBD1 (6 bases). Germline assignment: CDR1 KGHSH and CDR2 LQKENI. The V gene lost 3 bases and the J gene lost 0 bases, with 12 bases spanning the gap. The CDR3 has 15 residues. The CDR3 coding sequence is TGTGCCAGCTCACCCCAGGGGCAGGGCTCCTACGAGCAGTACTTC. Translated: CASSPQGQGSYEQYF.

This rearrangement joins TRBV20-1 to TRBJ2-1; either TRBD1 or TRBD2 may supply D (6 bases each). The CDR3 covers 16 residues. From germline, CDR1 is DFQATT and CDR2 SNEGSKA (reference sequence). Trimming took off 4 bases at V and 3 bases at J, with 19 bases between the two ends. CDR3 DNA: TGCAGTGCTACCACCCGTTTGGGGGGCGGCTACAATGAGCAGTTCTTC. Its translation is CSATTRLGGGYNEQFF.

This chain connects TRBV30 to TRBJ2-5, with D unresolved. V lost 1 base to trimming and J lost 5 bases, with 8 bases between them. The CDR3 runs to 12 residues. Germline V gives CDR1 GTSNPN, CDR2 SVGIG (reference sequence). CDR3 bases: TGTGCCTGGAGTGCGGGTTGGGAGACCCAGTACTTC. Residues: CAWSAGWETQYF.

This clonotype was observed many times. This sequence joins TRBV24-1 and TRBJ1-2; weak D call: TRBD1 (6 bases). V was cut by 3 bases and J by 5 bases, with 18 bases left in between. This CDR3 is built from 16 residues. Germline V gene data show CDR1 as KGHDR and CDR2 as SFDVKD. DNA of the CDR3: TGTGCCACCAGTGATCCTCTACAGGGTCCTGGGTATGGCTACACCTTC. It codes for CATSDPLQGPGYGYTF.

In this sample, this clonotype turned up many times. The rearrangement uses TRBV11-2 and TRBJ2-7, with D possibly being TRBD1 (6 bases). V lost 0 bases and J lost 1, with 16 bases in between. The CDR3 is 17 amino acids. CDR1 is SGHAT, CDR2 FQNNGV, per germline. The CDR3: CASSLDLLEGVSYEQYF. CDR3 bases: TGTGCCAGCAGCTTAGACCTTCTCGAGGGGGTATCCTACGAGCAGTACTTC.

This clonotype was seen many times. The chain employs TRBV30 and TRBJ2-7; D remains ambiguous. Germline loops: CDR1 GTSNPN, CDR2 SVGIG (reference sequence). The CDR3 consists of 16 residues. Trimming removed 3 bases at V and 0 bases at J, with 18 bases between. The CDR3 region has the DNA TGTGCCTGGAGCCAGCCTCCTCGCCGGAGCTCCTACGAGCAGTACTTC. Its translation is CAWSQPPRRSSYEQYF.

Ten or more counts support this clonotype. The V call is TRBV6-1, the J call TRBJ2-3, with 8 bases identical to TRBD2. V was clipped by 1 base and J by 5 bases; unmatched bases: 5. CDR3 length: 15 residues. Germline values: CDR1 MNHNS, CDR2 SASEGT. CDR3 nucleotide sequence: TGTGCCAGCAGTGAAGAGGCCGGGGGGGGAGATACGCAGTATTTT. Residues: CASSEEAGGGDTQYF.

This clonotype was counted at least ten times. The CDR3 DNA reads TGTGCCAGCAGTCCGGGACTAGCGGCCGCGAGAGGCTTCGAGCAGTACTTC. Translating it yields CASSPGLAAARGFEQYF. The chain uses TRBV6-5 and TRBJ2-7, with TRBD2 matching over 11 bases. After removal of 5 bases from V and 6 bases from J, the junction contained 15 bases not matched to a gene. Germline assignment: CDR1 MNHEY and CDR2 SVGAGI. The CDR3 totals 17 residues.

The chain couples TRBV29-1 to TRBJ2-2; 8 positions agree with TRBD1. Germline lookup yields CDR1 SQVTM and CDR2 ANQGSEA. This CDR3 has 13 residues. This CDR3 reads CSTSDRDAGELFF. The CDR3 DNA follows: TGCAGTACCTCGGACAGGGACGCCGGGGAGCTGTTTTTT.

This chain uses TRBV27 with TRBJ2-7; 7 bases map to TRBD1. The V gene end was trimmed by 2 bases and the J gene end by 3 bases; junction bases not matched to a gene: 4. Germline loops: CDR1 MNHEY, CDR2 SMNVEV (reference sequence). This CDR3 is 14 amino acids long. CDR3 nucleotides: TGTGCCAGCAGTTTAAAGGGACAGTTCTACGAGCAGTACTTC. It translates to CASSLKGQFYEQYF.

This clonotype has only one observation. The rearrangement links TRBV7-8 to TRBJ2-5, with a tentative D call TRBD1 (5 bases). This CDR3 spans 13 amino acids. The germline V and J ends were trimmed by 0 bases and 7 bases, with 9 bases remaining between them. Germline CDR1 is SGHVS and CDR2 is FQNEAQ. CDR3 in DNA: TGTGCCAGCAGCTTAGCGCAAACAGGGACCCAGTACTTC. It encodes CASSLAQTGTQYF.

This clonotype was picked up many times. V and J are TRBV6-5 and TRBJ1-5; D unresolved. With 7 bases removed from V and 5 bases from J, the gap between germline ends came to 15 bases. The CDR3 is made up of 14 amino acids. From germline, CDR1 is MNHEY and CDR2 SVGAGI. The CDR3 sequence is CASTPWRVDQPQHF. The CDR3, as DNA: TGTGCCAGCACTCCTTGGAGGGTGGATCAGCCCCAGCATTTT.

There are many counts of this clonotype. J is TRBJ2-2 and V is TRBV11-2; no firm D call. Deletions cut 1 base from V and 6 bases from J, with 6 bases between. Germline V gene sequence: CDR1 SGHAT, CDR2 FQNNGV. The CDR3 contains 13 residues. The CDR3 sequence: CASSLVQSGELFF. The CDR3 nucleotides read TGTGCCAGCAGCTTAGTGCAGTCCGGGGAGCTGTTTTTT.

The table lists this clonotype with many counts. The J gene is TRBJ2-5, the V gene TRBV6-2 or TRBV6-3; D uncertain. There are 13 residues in the CDR3. The germline CDR1 and CDR2 sequences are MNHEY and SVGEGT. The ends were cut back, 7 bases at V and 0 bases at J, with 9 bases in the middle. CDR3 sequence (DNA): TGTGCCAGCACCCCCCCAGACCAAGAGACCCAGTACTTC. It is translated as CASTPPDQETQYF.

V gene TRBV5-1 combines with J gene TRBJ1-2; no clear D. CDR3 length: 14 amino acids. CDR1 SGHRS and CDR2 YFSETQ come from the germline V gene. Trimming took off 0 bases at V and 4 bases at J, with 10 bases between the two ends. CDR3 protein: CASSLGEGVYGYTF. The CDR3 nucleotides read TGCGCCAGCAGCTTGGGAGAGGGCGTCTATGGCTACACCTTC.

At least ten counts were recorded for this clonotype. The chain recombines TRBV24-1 with TRBJ2-7; 7 bases match TRBD1. V dropped 4 bases and J dropped 1; count of bases not matched to a gene: 6. This CDR3 has 15 residues. CDR1 KGHDR and CDR2 SFDVKD come from the germline V gene. In DNA form, the CDR3 reads TGTGCCACCAGTGAGGCCGGGACAGCATCCTACGAGCAGTACTTC. Translation: CATSEAGTASYEQYF.

This clonotype was recorded at least ten times. The V gene is TRBV3-1, the J gene TRBJ2-7, with D unresolved. V shed 4 bases and J shed 5 bases, with 9 bases lying between them. CDR1 is LGHDT, CDR2 YNNKEL, per germline (reference sequence). This CDR3 contains 12 residues. CDR3 protein: CASSLLSHEQYF. In DNA, the CDR3 is TGTGCCAGCAGCCTATTATCCCACGAGCAGTACTTC.

This rearrangement joins TRBV6-1 to TRBJ1-2; possible D gene TRBD1, 6 bases. Germline values: CDR1 MNHNS, CDR2 SASEGT. V dropped 1 base and J dropped 1 base, with 13 bases sitting between them. There are 16 residues in the CDR3. The CDR3 DNA follows: TGTGCCAGCAGTGAAGTCACAGGGCGGCGTAACTATGGCTACACCTTC. Translating it yields CASSEVTGRRNYGYTF.